Presented here are 23 T cell receptor beta chains from one specimen sequenced in a study of T cell repertoires in cytomegalovirus infection. TCRdb re-analysed the reads in MiXCR, keeping a single row per CDR3 protein. The table includes more than 150,000 distinct CDR3 sequences, approximately 19% detected once. Sequencing was done on a sample of PBMCs. The source of these receptors is a human donor in good health (CMV status not recorded). Some clones in this sample may be carry-over from other donors' samples.

This clonotype was detected ten times or more. The rearrangement uses TRBV7-3 and TRBJ2-1; TRBD2 matches at 10 bases. This CDR3 is built from 14 residues. Germline-derived CDR1 and CDR2 are SGHTA and FQGTGA. Unmatched junction bases numbered 7, after V lost 3 bases and J lost 11 bases. The CDR3 region is CASSFGTSADKQFF. CDR3 in DNA: TGTGCCAGCAGCTTTGGGACTAGCGCGGATAAGCAGTTCTTC. The variable domain in full, with the rest retrieved from reference TRBV7-3 and TRBJ2-1, is GAGVSQTPSNKVTEKGKYVELRCDPISGHTALYWYRQSLGQGPEFLIYFQGTGAADDSGLPNDRFFAVRPEGSVSTLKIQRTERGDSAVYLCASSFGTSADKQFFGPGTRLTVL.

The chain joins TRBV4-1 to TRBJ2-1; 9 nucleotides align to TRBD2. V shed 2 bases, J shed 4 bases, and the junction held 9 bases outside the gene matches. Germline values: CDR1 MGHRA, CDR2 YSYEKL. This CDR3 comprises 17 residues. The CDR3 reads CASSQLVRGGRYNEQFF. For the CDR3, the DNA is TGCGCCAGCAGCCAATTGGTGCGGGGGGGCCGATACAATGAGCAGTTCTTC.

The CDR3 nucleotides read TGTGCCAGCAGTACCAATGCCGGGACAGGGGGCTCGAGTGGCTACACCTTC. It is translated as CASSTNAGTGGSSGYTF. J is TRBJ1-2 and V is TRBV6-6, with 12 bases matching TRBD1. CDR1 is MNHNY, CDR2 SVGAGI, per germline (reference sequence). Trimming cost V 5 bases and J 7 bases; bases outside gene matches: 14. The CDR3 has 17 amino acids.

The chain uses TRBV5-1 and TRBJ2-2; the match to TRBD1 covers 7 bases. The V and J ends lost 5 bases and 4 bases, in that order; junction bases with no gene match: 5. CDR1 is SGHRS and CDR2 is YFSETQ in the germline V gene. The CDR3 spans 14 residues. The CDR3 spells CASSRDSRTGELFF. The CDR3 DNA reads TGCGCCAGCAGTCGGGACAGTCGCACCGGGGAGCTGTTTTTT. The full variable domain, with the rest looked up from reference TRBV5-1 and TRBJ2-2, is KAGVTQTPRYLIKTRGQQVTLSCSPISGHRSVSWYQQTPGQGLQFLFEYFSETQRNKGNFPGRFSGRQFSNSRSEMNVSTLELGDSALYLCASSRDSRTGELFFGEGSRLTVL.

The chain joins TRBV6-1 to TRBJ1-2, with 9 positions matching TRBD1. The CDR3 contains 16 residues. Germline V gene data show CDR1 as MNHNS and CDR2 as SASEGT. Trimming took 6 bases from V and 7 from J; bases not matched to a gene: 15. The chain's CDR3 is CASSLAAPGQGIGYTF. CDR3 bases: TGTGCCAGCAGCTTGGCTGCCCCGGGACAGGGTATTGGCTACACCTTC.

This clonotype was detected a few times. The J gene is TRBJ1-1, the V gene TRBV7-9; D gene uncertain. The germline V and J ends were trimmed by 5 bases and 5 bases, with 12 bases remaining between them. The germline V gene has CDR1 SEHNR and CDR2 FQNEAQ (reference sequence). The CDR3 totals 13 residues. The CDR3 is CASSQAPGTEAFF. The CDR3 nucleotides read TGTGCCAGCAGCCAGGCCCCGGGGACTGAAGCTTTCTTT. The full variable domain, with the rest looked up from reference TRBV7-9 and TRBJ1-1, is DTGVSQNPRHKITKRGQNVTFRCDPISEHNRLYWYRQTLGQGPEFLTYFQNEAQLEKSRLLSDRFSAERPKGSFSTLEIQRTEQGDSAMYLCASSQAPGTEAFFGQGTRLTVV.

Only a few counts were recorded for this clonotype. V is TRBV6-2 or TRBV6-3 and J is TRBJ2-7, with D tentatively TRBD1 or TRBD2 (6 bases each). Between the trimmed V and J ends, which lost 4 bases and 5 bases, there was a span of 15 bases. Germline values: CDR1 MNHEY, CDR2 SVGEGT. The CDR3 length is 14 residues. The DNA of the CDR3 is TGTGCCAGCAGTTCGACTAGGACAGTGGACGAGCAGTACTTC. This sequence encodes CASSSTRTVDEQYF.

This clonotype was counted between two and nine times. V usage is TRBV7-2 and J usage is TRBJ1-3, with D hard to call. Trimming pared 4 bases from V and 4 bases from J, leaving 14 bases between. Germline V gene sequence: CDR1 SGHTA, CDR2 FQGNSA. The CDR3 runs 15 residues. The CDR3, as DNA: TGTGCCAGCAGCTCACCTGGGGTGAAGGGAAACACCATATATTTT. Its protein product is CASSSPGVKGNTIYF. The full variable domain, with the rest looked up from reference TRBV7-2 and TRBJ1-3, is GAGVSQSPSNKVTEKGKDVELRCDPISGHTALYWYRQSLGQGLEFLIYFQGNSAPDKSGLPSDRFSAERTGGSVSTLTIQRTQQEDSAVYLCASSSPGVKGNTIYFGEGSWLTVV.

The V gene is TRBV2, the J gene TRBJ1-2; D remains ambiguous. V was trimmed by 3 bases and J by 8 bases, leaving 7 bases between them. In germline, CDR1 is SNHLY, CDR2 FYNNEI. The CDR3 length is 11 residues. The DNA for the CDR3 is TGTGCCAGCAGTGAGCGAAGAGGCTACACCTTC. It is translated as CASSERRGYTF.

In its sample, this clonotype was seen a few times. The chain is built from TRBV28 and TRBJ1-1; weak D call: TRBD1 (5 bases). The V gene's germline CDR1 is MDHEN and CDR2 SYDVKM. This CDR3 comprises 15 residues. Trimming cost V 4 bases and J 5 bases, with 17 bases left between them. CDR3 DNA: TGTGCCAGCAGTTCCCCCAGGGTAAGGAGGACTGAAGCTTTCTTT. This encodes CASSSPRVRRTEAFF. The full variable domain, completed using reference TRBV28 and TRBJ1-1, is DVKVTQSSRYLVKRTGEKVFLECVQDMDHENMFWYRQDPGLGLRLIYFSYDVKMKEKGDIPEGYSVSREKKERFSLILESASTNQTSMYLCASSSPRVRRTEAFFGQGTRLTVV.

The rearrangement links TRBV4-1 to TRBJ1-2, with D perhaps TRBD1 (5 bases). This CDR3 comprises 15 residues. CDR1 MGHRA and CDR2 YSYEKL come from the germline V gene. V was trimmed by 2 bases and J by 3 bases, leaving 13 bases between them. In DNA form, the CDR3 reads TGCGCCAGCAGCCAATCCCAGAGGGGCTACTATGGCTACACCTTC. It translates to CASSQSQRGYYGYTF.

V is TRBV14 and J is TRBJ1-2, with unresolved D. V lost 7 bases to trimming and J lost 8 bases, with 14 bases between them. The CDR3 loop spans 12 amino acids. The germline CDR1 and CDR2 sequences are SGHDN and FVKESK. CDR3 DNA sequence: TGTGCCAGCACTTATACTCCGGGAGGCTACACCTTC. Translating gives CASTYTPGGYTF.

The rearrangement joins TRBV29-1 to TRBJ2-2; the match to TRBD2 covers 11 bases. V lost 6 bases to trimming and J lost 2 bases; unmatched junction nucleotides: 5. There are 15 residues in the CDR3. Germline CDR1 SQVTM, CDR2 ANQGSEA. The CDR3 DNA reads TGCAGCGTCACTAGCGGGAGCGCAAACACCGGGGAGCTGTTTTTT. Amino acids: CSVTSGSANTGELFF.

The chain is built from TRBV2 and TRBJ1-5; 8 bases map to TRBD1. CDR3 length: 15 residues. V gave up 1 base and J gave up 5 bases; unmatched junction bases: 4. Germline V lookup: CDR1 SNHLY, CDR2 FYNNEI. CDR3 in DNA: TGTGCCAGCAGTGAAGGACAGGGGAAGGATCAGCCCCAGCATTTT. Its protein product is CASSEGQGKDQPQHF.

The chain couples TRBV10-3 to TRBJ2-5; possibly TRBD2 for D (5 bases). The germline V and J ends were trimmed by 0 bases and 2 bases, with 13 bases remaining between them. The CDR3 spans 16 residues. Per germline, CDR1 ENHRY and CDR2 SYGVKD. CDR3: CAISESEGLGQETQYF. Here the CDR3 DNA reads TGTGCCATCAGTGAGTCTGAGGGTTTGGGACAAGAGACCCAGTACTTC.

This clonotype showed up many times. The CDR3 bases are TGTGCCAGCAGCTTAGGCCCGGGGAGGACGTCGCGCGAGCAGTACTTC. Residues: CASSLGPGRTSREQYF. This chain links TRBV7-2 with TRBJ2-7, with D possibly TRBD2 on 6 matching bases. This CDR3 is built from 16 residues. Germline V gene data show CDR1 as SGHTA and CDR2 as FQGNSA. The V end lost 1 base, the J end lost 6 bases, and 19 bases lay between the germline ends.

The chain has TRBV7-3 and TRBJ2-3; 12 positions match TRBD2. Germline CDR1 and CDR2: SGHTA and FQGTGA. The CDR3 runs 15 residues. Trimming removed 5 bases from V and 2 bases from J; junction bases left unmatched: 2. The CDR3 protein is CASSRTSGDTDTQYF. CDR3 nucleotides: TGTGCCAGCAGCCGGACTAGCGGGGACACAGATACGCAGTATTTT.

Points on this clonotype: A much larger clone differs from this one at a single base, so this may be a read error. This sequence joins TRBV5-5 and TRBJ2-5; TRBD1 agrees at 7 bases. Germline V gives CDR1 SGHKS, CDR2 YYEKEE (reference sequence). Germline trimming cut 4 bases from V and 6 bases from J; bases unmatched to any gene: 9. CDR3 length: 14 amino acids. The DNA of the CDR3 is TGTGCCAGCAGCCCGGACAGGACAACCCAGACCCAGTACTTC. Encoded protein: CASSPDRTTQTQYF.

This clonotype was seen ten or more times. The chain carries TRBV7-2 and TRBJ2-7; a possible D gene is TRBD1 (7 bases). V gave up 5 bases and J gave up 3 bases, with 11 bases separating them. CDR3 size: 13 residues. Germline-derived CDR1 and CDR2 are SGHTA and FQGNSA. CDR3 sequence: CASSRGTVYEQYF. The CDR3 DNA follows: TGTGCCAGCAGCCGCGGGACAGTCTACGAGCAGTACTTC.

On this clonotype: This may arise from a read error, as a much more abundant clone is one base away. Because the CDR3 is missing its conserved closing phenylalanine or tryptophan, this is likely a read error. The rearrangement joins TRBV7-9 to TRBJ1-1; D may be TRBD1 (5 bases). The CDR3 extends over 15 amino acids. CDR1 is SEHNR and CDR2 is FQNEAQ in the germline V gene (reference sequence). The germline V and J ends were trimmed by 4 bases and 1 base, with 13 bases remaining between them. This CDR3 reads CASSSLQDTNTEAFL. In DNA, the CDR3 is TGTGCCAGCAGCTCGCTACAGGACACGAACACTGAAGCTTTCCTT.

This clonotype was observed many times. The chain carries TRBV28 and TRBJ2-7, with 11 bases aligning to TRBD2. Trimming cost V 3 bases and J 2 bases; bases outside gene matches: 3. The length of the CDR3 is 15 residues. CDR1 and CDR2 from the germline V gene are MDHEN and SYDVKM. CDR3 amino acids: CASSLGTSGTYEQYF. The CDR3 region has the DNA TGTGCCAGCAGTTTGGGGACTAGCGGAACCTACGAGCAGTACTTC.

This clonotype was seen more than once but under ten times. V gene TRBV14 combines with J gene TRBJ1-2; no clear D gene. The CDR3 runs 14 residues. The V and J ends lost 4 bases and 4 bases respectively, with 13 bases between them. In germline, CDR1 is SGHDN, CDR2 FVKESK. The CDR3 DNA is TGTGCCAGCAGCCTAGACTCCTACCCCTATGGCTACACCTTC. Amino acid sequence: CASSLDSYPYGYTF. The variable domain in full, with the rest retrieved from reference TRBV14 and TRBJ1-2, is EAGVTQFPSHSVIEKGQTVTLRCDPISGHDNLYWYRRVMGKEIKFLLHFVKESKQDESGMPNNRFLAERTGGTYSTLKVQPAELEDSGVYFCASSLDSYPYGYTFGSGTRLTVV.

The chain carries TRBV5-4 and TRBJ2-5, with 7 bases identical to TRBD2. The CDR3 length is 15 residues. Germline lookup yields CDR1 SGHNT and CDR2 YYREEE (reference sequence). Losses at the gene ends were 1 base for V and 5 bases for J; bases not matched to a gene: 8. The CDR3 reads CASSLRLAEMETQYF. Here the CDR3 DNA reads TGTGCCAGCAGCTTGCGTCTAGCGGAGATGGAGACCCAGTACTTC.